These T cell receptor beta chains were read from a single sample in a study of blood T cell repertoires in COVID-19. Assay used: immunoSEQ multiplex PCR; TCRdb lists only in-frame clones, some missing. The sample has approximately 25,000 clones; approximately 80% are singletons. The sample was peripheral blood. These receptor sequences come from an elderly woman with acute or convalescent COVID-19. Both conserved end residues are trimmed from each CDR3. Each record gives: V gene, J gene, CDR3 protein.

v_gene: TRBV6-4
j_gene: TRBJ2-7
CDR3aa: ASSDIFIAQGLAGGPYEQY

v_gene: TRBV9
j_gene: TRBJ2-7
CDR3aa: ASSAPSGTPYEQY

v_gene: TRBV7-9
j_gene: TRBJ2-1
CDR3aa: ASSLAHSMGLAVYNEQF

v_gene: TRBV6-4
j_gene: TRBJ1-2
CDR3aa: ASSFWAYGYT

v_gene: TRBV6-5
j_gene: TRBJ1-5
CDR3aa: ASSFEQGAQPQH

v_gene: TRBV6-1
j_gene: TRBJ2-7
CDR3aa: ASSETSYEQY

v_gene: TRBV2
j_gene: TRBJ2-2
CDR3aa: ASSLGTGRLSGELF

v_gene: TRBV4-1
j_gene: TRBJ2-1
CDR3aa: ASSQGGSTYNEQF

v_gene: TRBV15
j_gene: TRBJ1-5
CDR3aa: ATRPVDRGTDQPQH

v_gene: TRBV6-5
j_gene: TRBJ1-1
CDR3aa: ASRPGGAGEAF

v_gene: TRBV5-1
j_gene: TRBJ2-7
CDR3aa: ASSWGGLAGSYEQY

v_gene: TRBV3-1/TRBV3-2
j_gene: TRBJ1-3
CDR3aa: ASGQGPIY

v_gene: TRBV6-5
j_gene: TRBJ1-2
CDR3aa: ASNRGNYGYT

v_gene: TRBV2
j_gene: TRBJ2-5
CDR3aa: ASSEDRGWETQY

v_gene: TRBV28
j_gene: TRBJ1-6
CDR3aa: ASSSPGRGHRSPLH

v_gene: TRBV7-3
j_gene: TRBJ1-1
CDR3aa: ASGQSMNTEAF

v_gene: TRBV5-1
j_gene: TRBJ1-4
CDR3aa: ASSMTGLGNEKLF

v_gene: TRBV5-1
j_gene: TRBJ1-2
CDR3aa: ASSLATGSSYGYT

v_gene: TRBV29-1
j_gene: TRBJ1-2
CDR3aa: SVGDRGNYGYT

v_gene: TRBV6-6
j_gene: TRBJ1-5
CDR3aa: ASSREAQH

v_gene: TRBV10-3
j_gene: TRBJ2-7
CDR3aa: AISDGLAAIKGAYEQY

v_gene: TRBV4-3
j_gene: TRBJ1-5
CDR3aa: ASSQGTGPQH

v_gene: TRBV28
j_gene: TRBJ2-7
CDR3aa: ASSLRTGATYEQY

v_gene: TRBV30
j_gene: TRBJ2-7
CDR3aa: AWSLTSNEQY

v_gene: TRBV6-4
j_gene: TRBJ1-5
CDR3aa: ASSQQGTSILNQPQH

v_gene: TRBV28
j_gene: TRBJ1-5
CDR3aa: ASSSYRGQANQPQH

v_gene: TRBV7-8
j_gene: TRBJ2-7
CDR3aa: ASSPRDRGIHEQY

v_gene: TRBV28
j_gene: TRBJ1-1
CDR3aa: ASTLATEAF

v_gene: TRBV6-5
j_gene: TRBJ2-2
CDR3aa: ASTRGTVGSGELF

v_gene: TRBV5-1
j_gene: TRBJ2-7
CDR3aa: ASREGINEQY

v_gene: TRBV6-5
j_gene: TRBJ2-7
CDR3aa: ASSYSSEQY

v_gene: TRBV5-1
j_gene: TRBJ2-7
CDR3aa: ASSAPSGVYEQY

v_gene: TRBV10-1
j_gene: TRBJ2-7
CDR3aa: ASSAGYEQY

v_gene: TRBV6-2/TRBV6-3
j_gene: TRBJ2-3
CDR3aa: ASSYSTSGRGREDTQY

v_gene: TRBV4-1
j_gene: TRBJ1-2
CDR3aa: ASSQDTGPPYGYT

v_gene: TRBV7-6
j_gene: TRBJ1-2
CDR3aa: ASSLGQGGGYT

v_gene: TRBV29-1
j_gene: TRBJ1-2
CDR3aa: SVEGLTGDRAGYT

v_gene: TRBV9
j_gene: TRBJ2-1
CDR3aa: ASSVESSGSPGEQF

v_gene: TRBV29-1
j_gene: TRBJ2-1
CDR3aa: SVRLLGGGNNEQF